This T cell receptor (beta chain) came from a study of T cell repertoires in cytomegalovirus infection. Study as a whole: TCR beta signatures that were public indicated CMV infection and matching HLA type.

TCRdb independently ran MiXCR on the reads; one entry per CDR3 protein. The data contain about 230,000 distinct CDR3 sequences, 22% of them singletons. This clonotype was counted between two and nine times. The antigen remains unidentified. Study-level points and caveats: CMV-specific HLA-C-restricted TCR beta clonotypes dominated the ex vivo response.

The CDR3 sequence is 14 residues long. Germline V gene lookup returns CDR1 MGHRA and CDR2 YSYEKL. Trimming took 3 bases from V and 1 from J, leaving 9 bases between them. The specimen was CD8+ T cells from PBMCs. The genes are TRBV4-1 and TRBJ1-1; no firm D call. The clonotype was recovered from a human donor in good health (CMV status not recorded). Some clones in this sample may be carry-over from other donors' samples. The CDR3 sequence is CASSHEGGNTEAFF. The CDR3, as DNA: TGCGCCAGCAGCCACGAGGGAGGGAACACTGAAGCTTTCTTT.